This T cell receptor beta chain was identified in a study of PD-1 blockade in classical Hodgkin lymphoma. Study-wide points: Complete responders started with a diversity level that resembled newly diagnosed patients at baseline.

CDR3 length: 15 amino acids. After removal of 1 base from V and 8 bases from J, the junction contained 11 bases not matched to a gene. Germline-derived CDR1 and CDR2 are SGHNT and YYREEE (reference sequence). This clone was seen only once. The antigen remains unidentified. Other DNA sequences of this sample code for an identical CDR3. Produced via immunoSEQ multiplex PCR; TCRdb's table is partial and in-frame only. The table lists 30,000 to 50,000 clones, just over 75% of them singletons. Time point specified: cycle 4 day 1 (C4D1), after 6 weeks of nivolumab. After autologous stem cell transplantation all patients relapsed, and prior brentuximab vedotin exposure differed between cohorts.

The input for sequencing was peripheral blood mononuclear cells (PBMCs), taken before the fourth cycle of nivolumab. The chain recombines TRBV5-4 with TRBJ1-2, with 7 positions matching TRBD1. This TCR was sampled from a human donor with classical Hodgkin lymphoma. CDR3 coding DNA: TGTGCCAGCAGCTTGCCTCAGGGGGGTACAGAAGGCTACACCTTC. Translation: CASSLPQGGTEGYTF.